The 25 T cell receptor beta chains listed next were all sequenced from one sample in a study of breast tumors, draining lymph nodes, adjacent tissues. TCRdb redid the calling of the multiplex PCR reads with MiXCR, one entry per CDR3 protein. The table records tens of thousands of distinct CDR3 sequences, less than 60% of them present only once. The sequenced sample was breast tumor tissue. These receptors were collected from a female donor with breast cancer. Some clones in this sample may be carry-over from other donors' samples.

This chain uses TRBV28 with TRBJ1-2, with TRBD1 as a possible D gene (6 bases). Germline V gives CDR1 MDHEN, CDR2 SYDVKM. The germline V and J ends were trimmed by 3 bases and 2 bases, with 10 bases remaining between them. The CDR3 loop spans 14 amino acids. The CDR3 nucleotides read TGTGCCAGCAGTTTGGGGGGGACAAACTATGGCTACACCTTC. It translates to CASSLGGTNYGYTF.

The rearrangement uses TRBV7-9 and TRBJ2-7, with D possibly being TRBD2 (6 bases). Trimming took off 2 bases at V and 0 bases at J, with 14 bases between the two ends. The CDR3 sequence is 16 residues long. Germline V CDR1 and CDR2: SEHNR, FQNEAQ (reference sequence). The CDR3 sequence: CASSLWGDAGSYEQYF. CDR3 coding DNA: TGTGCCAGCAGCTTATGGGGGGACGCCGGCTCCTACGAGCAGTACTTC.

In this sample, this clonotype turned up many times. A junction end diverges from the germline sequence, so it may reflect a read error. This chain joins TRBV19 and TRBJ2-5; 8 bases map to TRBD2. The CDR3 runs 15 residues. CDR1 is LNHDA and CDR2 is SQIVND in the germline V gene (reference sequence). CDR3 bases: TGTGCCAGTAGTACGACGGGGGGGCGCCAAGAGACTCAGTACTTC. Translated: CASSTTGGRQETQYF.

The rearrangement links TRBV12-3 or TRBV12-4 to TRBJ2-3, with 16 bases identical to TRBD2. Trimming at V came to 6 bases and at J to 8 bases, leaving 5 bases not matched to a gene. This CDR3 is 15 amino acids long. The CDR3 sequence: CASRSGTSGRATQYF. CDR3 nucleotide sequence: TGTGCCAGCAGGTCCGGGACTAGCGGGAGGGCTACGCAGTATTTT.

This clonotype came up many times. The V call is TRBV27, the J call TRBJ2-7; tentative D call: TRBD2 (5 bases). The CDR3 spans 13 residues. Per germline, CDR1 MNHEY and CDR2 SMNVEV (reference sequence). The V gene lost 2 bases and the J gene lost 3 bases, with 8 bases spanning the gap. The CDR3 coding sequence is TGTGCCAGCAGTTTAGGTCGGGACTACGAGCAGTACTTC. Its translation is CASSLGRDYEQYF.

This clonotype appeared once. V is TRBV6-6 and J is TRBJ2-5, with D unclear. V dropped 2 bases and J dropped 0 bases, with 4 bases sitting between them. The CDR3 contains 13 residues. CDR1 and CDR2 from the germline V gene are MNHNY and SVGAGI (reference sequence). Here the CDR3 reads CASSYINQETQYF. CDR3 bases: TGTGCCAGCAGTTACATCAACCAAGAGACCCAGTACTTC.

This clonotype was observed a few times. A read error may be the cause here, since a much bigger clone is one base away. The J gene is TRBJ1-5, the V gene TRBV14; D not resolved. The CDR3 has 17 residues. Germline V gene data show CDR1 as SGHDN and CDR2 as FVKESK. Here the CDR3 reads CASSQDVPRSSNPPQHF. The CDR3 nucleotides read TGTGCCAGCAGCCAAGACGTCCCCAGGTCCAGCAATCCGCCCCAGCATTTT.

This clonotype was observed a few times. This chain's CDR3 is CASSVVLGTGAEKLFF. The CDR3 nucleotides are TGTGCCAGCAGCGTTGTTCTCGGGACAGGGGCTGAAAAACTGTTTTTT. V gene TRBV5-5 combines with J gene TRBJ1-4; 10 nucleotides match TRBD1. The V gene end was trimmed by 4 bases and the J gene end by 7 bases; junction bases not matched to a gene: 10. The germline V gene encodes CDR1 SGHKS and CDR2 YYEKEE (reference sequence). The length of the CDR3 is 16 residues.

Only a few counts were recorded for this clonotype. The rearrangement joins TRBV25-1 to TRBJ1-6; no definite D call. The CDR3 has 15 amino acids. The V end lost 6 bases, the J end lost 6 bases, and 15 bases lay between the germline ends. Germline V gives CDR1 MGHDK, CDR2 SYGVNS. The CDR3 loop is CASRGLLAVNSPLHF. The CDR3 nucleotides read TGTGCCAGCAGAGGCCTATTGGCAGTTAATTCACCCCTCCACTTT.

This clonotype was seen a few times. This may be a read error, as it is one base from a much larger clone. The CDR3 reads CASRPRDGYTF. The DNA of the CDR3 is TGTGCCAGCAGGCCTAGAGATGGCTACACCTTC. The chain uses TRBV6-1 and TRBJ1-2; D uncertain. This CDR3 region has 11 residues. The germline V gene has CDR1 MNHNS and CDR2 SASEGT. Trimming shortened V by 6 bases and J by 6 bases, and 8 bases separated the two germline ends.

This clonotype was observed once. V gene TRBV4-1 combines with J gene TRBJ1-6; 7 bases agree with TRBD1. The CDR3 totals 16 residues. Germline CDR1 MGHRA, CDR2 YSYEKL. J lost 10 bases, V lost 2 bases, and 11 bases had no gene match. DNA for the CDR3: TGCGCCAGCAGCCAACCACAGGGGAGGCAGAGCTCACCCCTCCACTTT. It encodes CASSQPQGRQSSPLHF.

V usage is TRBV9 and J usage is TRBJ2-3; weak D call: TRBD2 (7 bases). Germline lookup yields CDR1 SGDLS and CDR2 YYNGEE. V was cut by 8 bases and J by 6 bases, with 16 bases left in between. The CDR3 consists of 13 residues. The CDR3 reads CASQRGGGDTQYF. The CDR3 nucleotides read TGTGCCAGTCAGCGAGGGGGAGGGGATACGCAGTATTTT.

The genes are TRBV20-1 and TRBJ1-5; D not certain. V lost 0 bases, J lost 1 base, and 7 bases lay in between. CDR3 length: 14 amino acids. Looked up from germline, CDR1 is DFQATT and CDR2 is SNEGSKA (reference sequence). CDR3 loop: CSARDRLSNQPQHF. CDR3 nucleotides: TGCAGTGCTAGAGATCGGTTAAGCAATCAGCCCCAGCATTTT.

In regard to this clonotype: It is unclear where the CDR3 begins or ends on the DNA, so no DNA is shown, and the CDR3 is as TCRdb lists it. The chain links TRBV29-1 to TRBJ1-4. CDR1 SQVTM and CDR2 ANQGSEA come from the germline V gene. Termini included, the CDR3 measures 22 amino acids. CDR3 loop: CSVVYYLGEDEQSFGPGEKLFF.

This clonotype was found many times. The V and J genes are TRBV7-9 and TRBJ1-3; perhaps TRBD1 as D (6 bases). V shed 5 bases and J shed 1 base, with 9 bases lying between them. The CDR3 length is 14 residues. In germline, CDR1 is SEHNR, CDR2 FQNEAQ (reference sequence). CDR3 loop: CASSLQGSGNTIYF. Written as DNA, the CDR3 is TGTGCCAGCAGCCTACAGGGATCTGGAAACACCATATATTTT.

The chain joins TRBV25-1 to TRBJ2-4; a weak D match, TRBD2 (6 bases). Germline V CDR1 and CDR2: MGHDK, SYGVNS. CDR3 length: 12 amino acids. As DNA, the CDR3 is TGTTCTGCGCAGGGAGGCACAGATATTCAGTACTTC. It codes for CSAQGGTDIQYF.

Many counts were recorded for this clonotype. The chain is built from TRBV4-1 and TRBJ1-5, with a tentative D call TRBD1 (6 bases). Trimming left V 0 bases short and J 4 bases short, with 10 bases between. The CDR3 loop spans 15 amino acids. Per germline, CDR1 MGHRA and CDR2 YSYEKL. CDR3 DNA: TGCGCCAGCAGCCAAGATTGGACAGAGAATCAGCCCCAGCATTTT. This encodes CASSQDWTENQPQHF.

This clonotype was observed at least ten times. V is TRBV29-1 and J is TRBJ2-7, with 8 bases aligning to TRBD2. The V segment lost 4 bases and the J segment 1 base; nucleotides outside the gene matches: 3. The germline CDR1 and CDR2 sequences are SQVTM and ANQGSEA. This CDR3 is 13 amino acids long. The CDR3 nucleotides are TGCAGCGTTGGCAGCGGGAGATCCTACGAGCAGTACTTC. This sequence encodes CSVGSGRSYEQYF.

The sample holds many counts of this clonotype. The rearrangement uses TRBV3-1 and TRBJ1-2; a possible D gene is TRBD1 (6 bases). Looked up from germline, CDR1 is LGHDT and CDR2 is YNNKEL (reference sequence). This CDR3 comprises 13 residues. The V and J ends lost 1 base and 5 bases respectively, with 8 bases between them. In DNA, the CDR3 is TGTGCCAGCAGCCAAGGGACAGCTTATGGCTACACCTTC. Translated, it gives CASSQGTAYGYTF. The entire variable domain, with the rest obtained from reference TRBV3-1 and TRBJ1-2, is as follows: DTAVSQTPKYLVTQMGNDKSIKCEQNLGHDTMYWYKQDSKKFLKIMFSYNNKELIINETVPNRFSPKSPDKAHLNLHINSLELGDSAVYFCASSQGTAYGYTFGSGTRLTVV.

There are many counts of this clonotype. The J gene is TRBJ1-6, the V gene TRBV6-5, with no clear D. With 6 bases removed from V and 2 bases from J, the gap between germline ends came to 14 bases. The V gene's germline CDR1 is MNHEY and CDR2 SVGAGI. CDR3 length: 16 residues. In DNA, the CDR3 is TGTGCCAGCAGCAAGATCAACGACGCCTATAATTCACCCCTCCACTTT. As protein: CASSKINDAYNSPLHF.

V gene TRBV28 combines with J gene TRBJ1-3, with D tentatively TRBD1 (5 bases). Germline-derived CDR1 and CDR2 are MDHEN and SYDVKM. Trimming took 8 bases from V and 7 from J, leaving 12 bases between them. The CDR3 covers 12 residues. CDR3 sequence reads: CASRGRGNTIYF. The CDR3 DNA follows: TGTGCCAGCCGCGGGAGGGGCAACACCATATATTTT. Full variable domain (remainder filled in from reference TRBV28 and TRBJ1-3): DVKVTQSSRYLVKRTGEKVFLECVQDMDHENMFWYRQDPGLGLRLIYFSYDVKMKEKGDIPEGYSVSREKKERFSLILESASTNQTSMYLCASRGRGNTIYFGEGSWLTVV.

This clonotype was detected many times. The chain has TRBV5-8 and TRBJ2-5; TRBD1 aligns across 10 bases. The germline V gene encodes CDR1 SGHTS and CDR2 YDEGEE. V lost 0 bases and J lost 2; bases outside the gene matches: 1. The CDR3 totals 15 residues. CDR3 protein: CASSLGTGGQETQYF. The CDR3 DNA reads as TGTGCCAGCAGCTTGGGGACAGGGGGTCAAGAGACCCAGTACTTC.

This chain uses TRBV24-1 with TRBJ1-5; possibly TRBD1 for D (5 bases). The V gene's germline CDR1 is KGHDR and CDR2 SFDVKD. Trimming stripped 7 bases from V and 0 bases from J, with 27 bases between. This CDR3 is 20 amino acids long. The CDR3 region is CATSGPWDGPQGDSNQPQHF. In DNA, the CDR3 is TGTGCCACCAGCGGACCCTGGGACGGGCCTCAGGGTGATAGCAATCAGCCCCAGCATTTT.

In its sample, this clonotype was seen many times. This rearrangement joins TRBV5-6 to TRBJ2-7, with 9 bases fitting TRBD2. The CDR3 sequence is 14 residues long. Per germline, CDR1 SGHDT and CDR2 YYEEEE. V shed 4 bases and J 10 bases; nucleotides not matched to a gene: 12. CDR3 nucleotide sequence: TGTGCCAGCAGCCGGCGGGTAGCGGGGGTCATCCAGTACTTC. Protein: CASSRRVAGVIQYF.

The V and J genes are TRBV5-1 and TRBJ2-1; 8 nucleotides match TRBD1. CDR3 length: 21 amino acids. Trimming took 1 base from V and 2 from J; bases not matched to a gene: 20. Germline V CDR1 and CDR2: SGHRS, YFSETQ. CDR3 in amino acids: CASSLLPTGANYGYTYNEQFF. DNA of the CDR3: TGCGCCAGCAGCTTGCTTCCGACAGGGGCTAACTATGGCTACACCTACAATGAGCAGTTCTTC.